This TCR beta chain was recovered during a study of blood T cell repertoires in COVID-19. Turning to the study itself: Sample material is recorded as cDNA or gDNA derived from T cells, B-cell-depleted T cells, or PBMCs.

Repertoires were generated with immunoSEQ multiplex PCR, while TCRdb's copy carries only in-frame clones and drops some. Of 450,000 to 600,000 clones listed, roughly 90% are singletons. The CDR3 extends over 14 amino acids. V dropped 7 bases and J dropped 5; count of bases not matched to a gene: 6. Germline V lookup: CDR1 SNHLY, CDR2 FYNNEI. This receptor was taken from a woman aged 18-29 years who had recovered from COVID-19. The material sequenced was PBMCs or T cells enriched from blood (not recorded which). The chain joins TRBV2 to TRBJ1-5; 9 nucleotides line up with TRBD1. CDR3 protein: CASNPTGGHQPQHF. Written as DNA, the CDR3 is TGTGCCAGCAATCCGACAGGGGGTCATCAGCCCCAGCATTTT. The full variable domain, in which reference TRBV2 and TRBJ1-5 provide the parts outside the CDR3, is EPEVTQTPSHQVTQMGQEVILRCVPISNHLYFYWYRQILGQKVEFLVSFYNNEISEKSEIFDDQFSVERPDGSNFTLKIRSTKLEDSAMYFCASNPTGGHQPQHFGDGTRLSIL.